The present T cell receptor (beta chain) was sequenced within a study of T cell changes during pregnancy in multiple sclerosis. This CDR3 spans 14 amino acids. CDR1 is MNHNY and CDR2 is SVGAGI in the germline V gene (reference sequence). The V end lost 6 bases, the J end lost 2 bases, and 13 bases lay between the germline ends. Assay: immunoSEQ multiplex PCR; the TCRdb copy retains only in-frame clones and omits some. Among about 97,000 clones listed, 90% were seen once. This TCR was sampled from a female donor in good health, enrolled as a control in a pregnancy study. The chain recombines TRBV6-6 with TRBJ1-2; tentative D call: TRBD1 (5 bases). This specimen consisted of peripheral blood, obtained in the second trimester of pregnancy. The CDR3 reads CASSEPTGNYGYTF. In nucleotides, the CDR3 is TGTGCCAGCAGCGAACCAACAGGAAACTATGGCTACACCTTC.